This T cell receptor beta chain is drawn from a study of CXCR3-negative and CXCR3-positive naive CD8 T cells. Comment on this clonotype: Its matching antigen is unknown.

cDNA libraries for TRB were generated by 5' RACE incorporating UMI labels. TCRdb reprocessed the 5' RACE reads; each CDR3 protein has one entry and no DNA is given. Its table records more than 50,000 distinct CDR3 sequences. Whole-study findings and limits: Freshly isolated PBMCs were used in most assays, given partial CXCR3 loss after freezing. From TRB CDR3 properties, TCR strength was inferred; surface CD5 did not differ between naive subsets. A higher hydrophobicity marked the TRB CDR3s of CXCR3-positive naive cells versus CXCR3-negative naive cells.

This CDR3 region has 12 residues. The germline CDR1 and CDR2 sequences are MDHEN and SYDVKM. All CD8+ T cell subsets were sorted in triplicate at 250,000 to 300,000 cells each. The TCR comes from a human donor in good health. Some clones in this sample may be carry-over from other donors' samples. The sample was naive CXCR3- CD8+ T cells from blood. Stated subset: CD45RO-CCR7+CD27+CD95- naive CD8+ T cells lacking CXCR3 (TNR3-). The chain uses TRBV28 and TRBJ2-1; TCRdb proposes TRBD2, but this gene call is untestable without DNA. CDR3 sequence reads: CASSPGTSDEFF. Drawing the rest from reference TRBV28 and TRBJ2-1, the complete variable domain is DVKVTQSSRYLVKRTGEKVFLECVQDMDHENMFWYRQDPGLGLRLIYFSYDVKMKEKGDIPEGYSVSREKKERFSLILESASTNQTSMYLCASSPGTSDEFFGPGTRLTVL.